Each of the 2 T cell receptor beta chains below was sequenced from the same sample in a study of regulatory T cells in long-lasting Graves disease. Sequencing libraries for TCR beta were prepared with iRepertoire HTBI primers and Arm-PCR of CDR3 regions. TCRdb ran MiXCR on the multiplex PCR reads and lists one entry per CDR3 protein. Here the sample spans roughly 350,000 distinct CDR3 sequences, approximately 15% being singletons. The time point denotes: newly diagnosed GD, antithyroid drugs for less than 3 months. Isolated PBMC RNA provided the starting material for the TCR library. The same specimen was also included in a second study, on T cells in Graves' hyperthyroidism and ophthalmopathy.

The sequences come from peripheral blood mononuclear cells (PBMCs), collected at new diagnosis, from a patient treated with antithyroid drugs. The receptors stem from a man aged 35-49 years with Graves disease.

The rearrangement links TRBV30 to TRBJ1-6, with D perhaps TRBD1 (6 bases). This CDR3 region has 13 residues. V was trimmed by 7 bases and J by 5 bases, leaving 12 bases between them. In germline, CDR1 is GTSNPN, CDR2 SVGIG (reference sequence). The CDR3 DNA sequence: TGTGCCTCCGAGGGGACAAATAATTCACCCCTCCACTTT. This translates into CASEGTNNSPLHF.

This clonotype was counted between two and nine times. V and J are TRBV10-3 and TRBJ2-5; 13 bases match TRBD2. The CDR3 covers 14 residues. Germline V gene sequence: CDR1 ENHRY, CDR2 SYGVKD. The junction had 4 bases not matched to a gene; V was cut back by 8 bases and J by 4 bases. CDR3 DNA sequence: TGTGCCATCGGACGGACTAGCGGGGGAGAGACCCAGTACTTC. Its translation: CAIGRTSGGETQYF.